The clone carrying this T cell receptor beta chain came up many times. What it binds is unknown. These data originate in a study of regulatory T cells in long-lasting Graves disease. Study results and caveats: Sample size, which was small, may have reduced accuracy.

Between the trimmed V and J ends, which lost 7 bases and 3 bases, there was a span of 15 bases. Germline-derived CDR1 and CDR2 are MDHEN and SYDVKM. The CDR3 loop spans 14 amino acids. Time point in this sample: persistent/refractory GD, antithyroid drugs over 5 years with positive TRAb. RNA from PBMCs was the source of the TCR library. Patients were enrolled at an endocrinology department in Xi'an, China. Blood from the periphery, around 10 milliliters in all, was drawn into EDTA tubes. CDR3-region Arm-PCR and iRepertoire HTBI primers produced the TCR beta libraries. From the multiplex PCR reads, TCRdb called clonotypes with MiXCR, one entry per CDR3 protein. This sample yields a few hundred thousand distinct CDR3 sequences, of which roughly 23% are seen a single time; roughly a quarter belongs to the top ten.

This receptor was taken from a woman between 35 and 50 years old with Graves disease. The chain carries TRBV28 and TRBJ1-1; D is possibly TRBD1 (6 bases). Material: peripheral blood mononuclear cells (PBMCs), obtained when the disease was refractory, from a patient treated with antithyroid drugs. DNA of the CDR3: TGTGCCAGCAAGGTATCACAGGGCGACACTGAAGCTTTCTTT. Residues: CASKVSQGDTEAFF.